This T cell receptor beta chain was captured in a study of cytomegalovirus exposure and HLA in healthy donors (dated by TCRdb to 2015 to 2018). About the full investigation: In an earlier analysis of 450 to 750 of the donors, 250 to 350 Gb of sequence data and 90 million to 120 million unique TCR beta sequences from roughly 180 million T cells were reported. Around 300 gigabases of sequencing data and 78 million or so unique TCR sequences were included in an early release covering several hundred HLA-typed donors. Among the approximately 400 genotyped donors, about 83% belonged to the genetic ancestry cluster associated with self-reported Caucasian donors. The study aimed to test whether signatures of past pathogen exposure could be identified by cataloging public T cell receptors. The study used immunosequencing to profile the T cell repertoires of under 700 subjects and linked those repertoires to cytomegalovirus serostatus. Along with the approximately 600-subject first cohort, a separate validation cohort of over a hundred different subjects was used. To predict cytomegalovirus infection status, the study combined high-throughput TCR immunosequencing, statistical association of individual TCRs with disease status, and machine learning. In a later analysis, previously published TCR beta repertoires from 670 or so donors were re-analyzed and high-resolution HLA genotyping was added so that TCR occurrence patterns could be studied. In the later analysis, no new phenotypic data were used to find candidate immune exposures; instead, reliance was placed on TCR beta sequences and their occurrence across donors. An earlier analysis of roughly 600 of the donors used high-throughput TCR beta sequencing to judge whether each TCR beta V gene segment behaved as functional or pseudogenic. Alongside the repertoire data, information on donor age, sex, ethnicity and CMV serostatus was compiled. In a later genetic analysis, genome-wide SNP genotypes for about 55% of the 666 donors were used, and that subset was treated as a discovery cohort. All discovery cohort repertoires had been generated on a single sequencing platform. Both class I and class II loci were covered by HLA typing, at four-digit resolution. The number of donors typed differed by locus, with roughly 620-640 for A, B, C, DRB1 and DQB1, around 520 for DQA1, some 570 for DPA1, and around 430 for DPB1. About five DR-DQ haplotypes were handled as single units for association and clustering, since linkage in the cohort was strong. On average, over 200,000 unique TCR beta nucleotide sequences were sequenced per donor among about 400 genotyped donors of the cohort, with 15% to 20% of those sequences being non-productive. Overall study outcomes, separate from this receptor: An earlier analysis of approximately 600 of the donors showed that most TCR beta V segments appeared in productive rearrangements either about 90% or about 30% of the time, which broadly matched IMGT annotations. In the study, 150 to 200 TCR beta chains were listed as associated with cytomegalovirus. According to a later analysis, parvovirus B19, influenza, CMV and Epstein-Barr virus appeared linked to several top co-occurrence clusters. Because HLA typing was unavailable for some donors at each locus, only the typed subset was used in association tests. Only TCR beta chains were sequenced in this cohort, and the absence of alpha or paired-chain data limited detectable features. A later analysis associated approximately 17,000 TCR beta sequences with specific HLA alleles at a false discovery rate of 0.05. A group of highly shared sequence variants was considered likely to be a technical artifact of the sequencing pipeline. Most TCR sequences were observed very rarely across donors, whereas some public TCRs were present in many individuals. When HLA alleles, especially DR and DQ, strongly co-occurred, TCR associations were difficult to assign to individual alleles. A further reported finding was that TCR beta sequences accurately predicted the HLA-A and HLA-B alleles for most subjects in the first cohort. Over 15 rarely observed V segments, including chromosome 9 orphons, were excluded from the earlier analysis of approximately 600 of the donors because counts were too low. For the cohort, immune exposure information was limited to CMV serostatus. A later analysis found that most CMV-associated TCR beta chains appeared HLA-restricted, with HLA associations seemingly driven largely by CMV exposure. A later genetic analysis associated a missense DCLRE1C variant with V-gene and J-gene trimming of TCR beta chains, and an independent cohort replicated the association. The authors suggested that the approach could potentially be extended to other disease states and immunological phenotypes. The 87-base-pair reads could not distinguish some IMGT-functional V segments, including TRBV6-2 and TRBV6-3, so those segments were excluded. The classifier was reported to diagnose cytomegalovirus status with high specificity and sensitivity in both the original and validation cohorts. In a later analysis, HLA-associated TCR beta chains were found to be more clonally expanded and to have lower generation probabilities than equally common non-associated chains. In a later analysis, the rate of TCR association differed among HLA loci, with DRB1 alleles having the most associated TCRs and HLA-C alleles having the fewest. According to a later genetic analysis, donors in an Asian-associated ancestry cluster had fewer N-insertions in productive TCRs than the roughly 660-donor mean. Correlated functional status among segregating V segments might reflect linkage disequilibrium, but an unknown experimental factor could not be ruled out. Roughly uniform sequencing depth across donors was assumed in presence/absence analyses, although this assumption may not hold. A few of the identified cytomegalovirus-associated TCR beta chains were confirmed in vitro to be specific for cytomegalovirus antigens.

The receptor library was made with the immunoSEQ multiplex PCR assay. A mixture of 60 forward primers for TCR Vbeta segments and 13 reverse primers for TCR Jbeta segments was used in the multiplex PCR. A multiplex PCR assay on genomic DNA amplified the CDR3 region of rearranged TCR beta genes. The Illumina HiSeq System was used to sequence the amplified TCR beta libraries as 87-base-pair reads. On the study's bioinformatics: A later analysis tallied around 87 million unique TCR beta chains across the 666 repertoires, and about 12 million of those chains were shared by two or more donors. A nearest-neighbor algorithm error-corrected the raw reads and collapsed the reads into unique sequences, merging closely related sequences to remove PCR and sequencing errors. V, D and J gene segments were assigned by aligning CDR3 sequences to IMGT reference sequences. For a sequence to be retained, at least a six-nucleotide match to both a V gene segment and a J gene segment was required. A rearrangement counted as productive if the CDR3 had no stop codons and remained in frame with V and J, and every other rearrangement counted as non-productive. Following IMGT convention, CDR3 was defined as the stretch from the second conserved V-encoded cysteine up to the conserved J-encoded phenylalanine. The earlier analysis of fewer than 750 of the donors excluded sequences that lacked an unambiguous match to a single V gene segment. An earlier analysis of 587 of the donors called V segments functional above 56.7% productive rearrangements and segregating when the between-donor standard deviation exceeded 5%. A statistical classification framework was developed to diagnose cytomegalovirus status using the catalog of TCR beta chain sequences. V and J gene assignment, in a later analysis, came from comparing TCR nucleotide sequences with IMGT/GENE-DB human TR gene sequences. A later analysis assigned CDR3 sequences and most-parsimonious VDJ recombination scenarios with the TCRdist pipeline. In a later analysis, each TCR beta chain was defined by its CDR3 amino acid sequence together with its V-gene family, and reads without a unique V-gene family were excluded. A later analysis removed 450 to 600 highly shared, low-generation-probability nucleotide sequences to deal with suspected cross-contamination and a sequencing artifact. In a later analysis, a clonal expansion index for each public chain was calculated from normalized within-repertoire ranks of inferred template counts. A later analysis computed generation probabilities with a VDJ recombination model fitted to out-of-frame rearrangements, and checked the results against IGoR. In a later analysis, hypergeometric tests were used to score TCR-TCR, TCR-HLA and TCR-CMV co-occurrence, with a repertoire-size bias correction applied to TCR pairs. A later analysis estimated false discovery rates by permuting HLA or CMV assignments 20 times. In a later analysis, co-occurring TCRs were grouped with DBSCAN, and TCRdist sequence similarity was added when clustering was performed within HLA-allele-positive subsets. Repertoires with fewer than 30,000 or more than 120,000 public chains were left out of co-occurrence clustering, as were about five repertoires with anomalous nucleotide sharing. What TCRdb holds here is the immuneACCESS table cut down to in-frame rearrangements. Part of the clones is not present; checked against another copy, under half of the missing clones reflect an unresolved V gene, and the others are unexplained. V and J calls and clone size follow that table, whereas D and trimming were derived from the DNA. The table for this sample shows about 58,000 clones. The leading ten clones occupy around 2.1% of the sample.

The cohort was made up of hundreds of healthy bone marrow donors. Cohort members were all nominally healthy when sampled, although unrecorded immune exposures were likely present. The donor tested CMV seronegative, placing the donor among the 350 or so seronegative members of the cohort. A peripheral blood sample was collected from each donor, and TCR beta sequencing was performed on peripheral blood mononuclear cells. Genomic DNA extraction from the blood cell samples was performed with the Qiagen DNeasy Blood Extraction Kit. A remark on this clone: Its antigen specificity is not known.

CDR1 is given as MNHNY and CDR2 as SVGAGI, both from the germline V gene (reference sequence). From cysteine to phenylalanine, the CDR3 is 14 amino acids long. CDR3 DNA is the only sequence kept; it has 42 bases, read in frame from the first base. V is shortened by 1 base, J by 0 bases, and the region joining them spans 6 bases. The chain employs TRBV6-6 and TRBJ1-1, and possibly TRBD1, on 6 matching bases. The material sequenced was PBMCs. This receptor was taken from a woman between 18 and 30 years old in good health and CMV-seronegative. The CDR3 has the sequence CASSYWGLNTEAFF. DNA sequence: TGTGCCAGCAGTTACTGGGGGCTGAACACTGAAGCTTTCTTT.